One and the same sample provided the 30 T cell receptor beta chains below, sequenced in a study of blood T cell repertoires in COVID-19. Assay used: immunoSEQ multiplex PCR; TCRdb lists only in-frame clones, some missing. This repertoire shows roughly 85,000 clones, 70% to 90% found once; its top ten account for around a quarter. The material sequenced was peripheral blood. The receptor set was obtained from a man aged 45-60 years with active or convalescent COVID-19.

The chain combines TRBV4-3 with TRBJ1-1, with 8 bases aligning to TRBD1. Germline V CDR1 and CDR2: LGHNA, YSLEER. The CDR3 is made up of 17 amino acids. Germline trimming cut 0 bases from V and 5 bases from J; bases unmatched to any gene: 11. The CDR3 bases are TGCGCCAGCAGCCAAGATTGGGGTGTCAGGGGGCATACTGAAGCTTTCTTT. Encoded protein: CASSQDWGVRGHTEAFF.

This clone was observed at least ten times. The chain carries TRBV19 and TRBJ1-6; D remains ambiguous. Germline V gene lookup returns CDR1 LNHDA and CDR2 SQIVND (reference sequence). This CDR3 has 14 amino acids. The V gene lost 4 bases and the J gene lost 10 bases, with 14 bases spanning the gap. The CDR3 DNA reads TGTGCCAGTAGTAGTGCCGTTATAGAATCACCCCTCCACTTT. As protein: CASSSAVIESPLHF.

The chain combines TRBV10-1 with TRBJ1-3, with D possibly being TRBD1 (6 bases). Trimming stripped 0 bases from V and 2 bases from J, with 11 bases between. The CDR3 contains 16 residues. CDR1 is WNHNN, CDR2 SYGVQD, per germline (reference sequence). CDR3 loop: CASSESITGPGNTIYF. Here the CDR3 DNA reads TGCGCCAGCAGTGAGTCGATCACAGGGCCTGGAAACACCATATATTTT.

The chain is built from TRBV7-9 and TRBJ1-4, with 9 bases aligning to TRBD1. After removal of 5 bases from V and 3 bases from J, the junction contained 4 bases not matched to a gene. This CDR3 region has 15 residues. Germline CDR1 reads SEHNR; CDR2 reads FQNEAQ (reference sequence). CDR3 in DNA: TGTGCCAGCAGCCCGCGGACAGGGGCTAATGAAAAACTGTTTTTT. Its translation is CASSPRTGANEKLFF.

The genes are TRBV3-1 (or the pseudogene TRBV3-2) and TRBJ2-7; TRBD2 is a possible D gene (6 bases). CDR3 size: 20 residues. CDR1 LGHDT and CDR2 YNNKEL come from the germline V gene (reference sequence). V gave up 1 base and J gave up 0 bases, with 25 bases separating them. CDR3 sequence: CASSQVLCRRVGGISYEQYF. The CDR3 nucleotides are TGTGCCAGCAGCCAAGTCCTTTGCCGACGCGTGGGGGGAATCTCCTACGAGCAGTACTTC.

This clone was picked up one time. The CDR3 bases are TGTGCCAGCAGCGTAGTTTGGAGCTCCTACAATGAGCAGTTCTTC. This encodes CASSVVWSSYNEQFF. J is TRBJ2-1 and V is TRBV9; the D is unclear. The CDR3 loop spans 15 amino acids. Germline V CDR1 and CDR2: SGDLS, YYNGEE. V lost 0 bases and J lost 0, with 7 bases in between.

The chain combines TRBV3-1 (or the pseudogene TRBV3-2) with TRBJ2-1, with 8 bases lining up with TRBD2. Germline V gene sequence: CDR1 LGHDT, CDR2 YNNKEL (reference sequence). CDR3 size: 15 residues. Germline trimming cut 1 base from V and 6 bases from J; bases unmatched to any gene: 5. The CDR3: CASSQVPGGPNEQFF. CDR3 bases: TGTGCCAGCAGCCAAGTTCCGGGGGGGCCCAATGAGCAGTTCTTC.

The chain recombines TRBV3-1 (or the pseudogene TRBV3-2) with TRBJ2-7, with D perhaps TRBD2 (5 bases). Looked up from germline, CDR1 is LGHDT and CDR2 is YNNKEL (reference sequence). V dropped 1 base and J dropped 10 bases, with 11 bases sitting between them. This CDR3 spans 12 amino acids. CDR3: CASSQVTNVQYF. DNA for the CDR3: TGTGCCAGCAGCCAAGTGACTAATGTTCAGTACTTC.

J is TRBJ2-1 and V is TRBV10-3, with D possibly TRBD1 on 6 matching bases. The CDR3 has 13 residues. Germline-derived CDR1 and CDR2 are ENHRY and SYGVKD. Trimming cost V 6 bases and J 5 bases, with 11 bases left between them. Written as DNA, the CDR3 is TGTGCCATCAGCGGCCGACAGGACAATGAGCAGTTCTTC. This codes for CAISGRQDNEQFF.

CDR3 in amino acids: CASKNRDRANEQFF. The DNA for the CDR3 is TGTGCCAGCAAAAACCGGGACAGGGCCAATGAGCAGTTCTTC. The rearrangement links TRBV6-5 to TRBJ2-1; the match to TRBD1 covers 9 bases. Germline CDR1 reads MNHEY; CDR2 reads SVGAGI. After removal of 7 bases from V and 6 bases from J, the junction contained 7 bases not matched to a gene. This CDR3 has 14 amino acids.

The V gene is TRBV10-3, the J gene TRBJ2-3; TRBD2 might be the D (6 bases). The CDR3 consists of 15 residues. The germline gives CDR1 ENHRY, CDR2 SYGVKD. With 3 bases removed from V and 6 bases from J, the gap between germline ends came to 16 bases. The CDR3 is CAISDGWDLPDTQYF. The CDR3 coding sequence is TGTGCCATCAGTGACGGGTGGGACTTACCCGATACGCAGTATTTT.

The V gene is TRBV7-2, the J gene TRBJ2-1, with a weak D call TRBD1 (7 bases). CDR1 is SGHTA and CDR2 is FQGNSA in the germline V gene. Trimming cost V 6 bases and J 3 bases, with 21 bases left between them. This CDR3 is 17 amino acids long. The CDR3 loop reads CASSRRGQGLGYNEQFF. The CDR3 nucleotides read TGTGCCAGCAGTCGTAGGGGGCAGGGACTCGGCTACAATGAGCAGTTCTTC.

DNA for the CDR3: TGTGCCAGCATCGCGGGAGGACTAGCGGGGACCACAGATACGCAGTATTTT. Translating gives CASIAGGLAGTTDTQYF. The chain uses TRBV28 and TRBJ2-3; TRBD2 matches at 12 bases. The CDR3 covers 17 residues. Germline V CDR1 and CDR2: MDHEN, SYDVKM. The J segment lost 2 bases and the V segment lost 7 bases, leaving 10 bases of the junction unmatched.

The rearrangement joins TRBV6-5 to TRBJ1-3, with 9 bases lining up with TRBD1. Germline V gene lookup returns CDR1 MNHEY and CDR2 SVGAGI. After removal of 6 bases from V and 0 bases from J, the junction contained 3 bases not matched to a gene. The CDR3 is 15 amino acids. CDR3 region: CASRRGQGSGNTIYF. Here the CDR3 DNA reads TGTGCCAGCAGAAGGGGACAGGGCTCTGGAAACACCATATATTTT.

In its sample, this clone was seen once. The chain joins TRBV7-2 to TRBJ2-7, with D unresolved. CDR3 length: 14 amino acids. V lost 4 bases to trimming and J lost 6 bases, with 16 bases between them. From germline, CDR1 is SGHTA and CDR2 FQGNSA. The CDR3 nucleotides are TGTGCCAGCAGCTCCCTCTTGGCCAGTCCCGAGCAGTACTTC. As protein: CASSSLLASPEQYF.

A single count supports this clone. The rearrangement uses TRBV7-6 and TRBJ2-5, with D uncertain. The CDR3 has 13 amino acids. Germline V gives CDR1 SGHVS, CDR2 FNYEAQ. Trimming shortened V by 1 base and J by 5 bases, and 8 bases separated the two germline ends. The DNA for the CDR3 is TGTGCCAGCAGCTTAGTGGTGAGGGAGACCCAGTACTTC. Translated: CASSLVVRETQYF.

CDR3 coding DNA: TGTGCCTTCCAGACAGGGGGAAGGGGCACCGGGGAGCTGTTTTTT. Its protein product is CAFQTGGRGTGELFF. The V and J genes are TRBV30 and TRBJ2-2; 9 positions match TRBD1. The V and J ends lost 7 bases and 4 bases, in that order; junction bases with no gene match: 10. Germline V gene sequence: CDR1 GTSNPN, CDR2 SVGIG (reference sequence). The CDR3 consists of 15 residues. Using reference TRBV30 and TRBJ2-2 for the parts outside the CDR3, the full variable domain is SQTIHQWPATLVQPVGSPLSLECTVEGTSNPNLYWYRQAAGRGLQLLFYSVGIGQISSEVPQNLSASRPQDRQFILSSKKLLLSDSGFYLCAFQTGGRGTGELFFGEGSRLTVL.

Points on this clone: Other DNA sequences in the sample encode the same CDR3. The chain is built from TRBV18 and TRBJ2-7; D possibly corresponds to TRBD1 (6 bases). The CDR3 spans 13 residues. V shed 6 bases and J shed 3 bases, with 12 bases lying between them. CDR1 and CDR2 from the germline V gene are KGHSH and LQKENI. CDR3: CASSPGTNYEQYF. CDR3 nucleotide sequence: TGTGCCAGCTCGCCCGGGACAAACTACGAGCAGTACTTC.

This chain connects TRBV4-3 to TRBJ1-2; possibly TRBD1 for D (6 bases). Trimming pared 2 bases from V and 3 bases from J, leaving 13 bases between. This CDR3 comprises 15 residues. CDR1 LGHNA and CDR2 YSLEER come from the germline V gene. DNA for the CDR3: TGCGCCAGCAGCCAAACCGGCGCAGGGGACTATGGCTACACCTTC. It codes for CASSQTGAGDYGYTF.

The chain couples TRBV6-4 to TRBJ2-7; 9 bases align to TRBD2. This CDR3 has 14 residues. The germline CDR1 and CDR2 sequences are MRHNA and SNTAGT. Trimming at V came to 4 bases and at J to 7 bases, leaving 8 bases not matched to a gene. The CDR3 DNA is TGTGCCAGCAGTGCGAAGCGGGAGGCAGGGGAGCAGTACTTC. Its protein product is CASSAKREAGEQYF.

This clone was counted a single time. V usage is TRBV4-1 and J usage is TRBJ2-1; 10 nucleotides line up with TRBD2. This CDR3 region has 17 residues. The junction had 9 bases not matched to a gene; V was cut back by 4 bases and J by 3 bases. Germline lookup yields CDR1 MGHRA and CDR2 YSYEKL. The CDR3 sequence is CASSPIGTSDLYNEQFF. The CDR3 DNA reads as TGCGCCAGCAGCCCAATTGGGACTAGCGACCTCTACAATGAGCAGTTCTTC.

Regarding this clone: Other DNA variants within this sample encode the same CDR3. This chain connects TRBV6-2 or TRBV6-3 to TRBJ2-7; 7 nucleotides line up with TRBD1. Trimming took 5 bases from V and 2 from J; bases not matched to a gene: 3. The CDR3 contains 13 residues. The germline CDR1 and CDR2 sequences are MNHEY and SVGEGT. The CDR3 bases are TGTGCCAGCAGTCTGACAGGGACCTACGAGCAGTACTTC. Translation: CASSLTGTYEQYF.

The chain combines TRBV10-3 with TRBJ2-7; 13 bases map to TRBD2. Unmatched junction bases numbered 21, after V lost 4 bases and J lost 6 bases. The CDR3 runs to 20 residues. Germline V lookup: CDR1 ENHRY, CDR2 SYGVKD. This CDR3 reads CAISGDRGTSGRAYKSEQYF. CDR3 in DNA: TGTGCCATCAGTGGGGACAGGGGCACTAGCGGGAGGGCCTATAAAAGCGAGCAGTACTTC.

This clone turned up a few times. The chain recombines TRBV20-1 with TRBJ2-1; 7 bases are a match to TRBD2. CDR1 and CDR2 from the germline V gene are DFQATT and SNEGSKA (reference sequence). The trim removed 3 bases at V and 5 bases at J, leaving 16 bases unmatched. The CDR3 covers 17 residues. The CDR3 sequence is CSASSHPTSTLDNEQFF. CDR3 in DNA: TGCAGTGCTAGTTCCCACCCGACTAGCACTCTAGACAATGAGCAGTTCTTC.

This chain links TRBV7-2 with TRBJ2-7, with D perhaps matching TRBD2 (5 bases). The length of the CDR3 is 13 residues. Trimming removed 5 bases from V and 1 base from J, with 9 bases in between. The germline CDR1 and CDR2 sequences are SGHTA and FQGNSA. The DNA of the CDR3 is TGTGCCAGCAGCCCGAGGAGGTCCTACGAGCAGTACTTC. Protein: CASSPRRSYEQYF.

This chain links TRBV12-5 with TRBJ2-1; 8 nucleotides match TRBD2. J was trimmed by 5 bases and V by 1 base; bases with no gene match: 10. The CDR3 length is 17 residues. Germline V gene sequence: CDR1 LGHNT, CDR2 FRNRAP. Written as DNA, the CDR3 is TGTGCTAGTGGTTTGGGTAGCTACGGGGGGGCCGACAATGAGCAGTTCTTC. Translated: CASGLGSYGGADNEQFF.

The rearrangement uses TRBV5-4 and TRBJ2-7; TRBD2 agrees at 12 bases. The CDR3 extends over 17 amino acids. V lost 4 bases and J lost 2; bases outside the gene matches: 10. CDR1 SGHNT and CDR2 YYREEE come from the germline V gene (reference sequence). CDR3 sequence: CASSKRAGLAGPYEQYF. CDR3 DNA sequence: TGTGCCAGCAGCAAGCGAGCGGGACTAGCGGGTCCCTACGAGCAGTACTTC.

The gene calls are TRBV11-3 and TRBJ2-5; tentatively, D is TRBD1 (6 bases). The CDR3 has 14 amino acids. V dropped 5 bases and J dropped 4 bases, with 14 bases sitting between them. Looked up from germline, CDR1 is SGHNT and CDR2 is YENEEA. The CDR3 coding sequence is TGTGCCAGCAGCCAGGACAGCCTGGGAGAGACCCAGTACTTC. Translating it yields CASSQDSLGETQYF.

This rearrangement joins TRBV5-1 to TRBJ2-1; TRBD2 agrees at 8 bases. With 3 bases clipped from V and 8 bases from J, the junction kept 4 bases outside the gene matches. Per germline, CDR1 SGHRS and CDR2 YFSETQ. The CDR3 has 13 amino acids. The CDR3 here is CASSSGTRDEQFF. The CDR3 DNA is TGCGCCAGCAGCTCCGGGACTAGGGATGAGCAGTTCTTC.

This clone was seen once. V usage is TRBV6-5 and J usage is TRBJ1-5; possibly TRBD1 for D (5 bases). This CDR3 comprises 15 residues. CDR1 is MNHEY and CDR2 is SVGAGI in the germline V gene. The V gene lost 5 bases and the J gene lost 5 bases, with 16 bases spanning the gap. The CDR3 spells CASSRSTVNDQPQHF. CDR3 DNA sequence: TGTGCCAGCAGTCGGTCGACAGTAAACGATCAGCCCCAGCATTTT.